This is a list of T cell receptor beta chains from one sample in a study of T cell clones after liver transplantation. The table came from immunoSEQ multiplex PCR; TCRdb's copy has only in-frame clones and leaves some out. The sample lists roughly 20,000 clones, about 84% occurring once. The sample was CD8+ T cells from blood, taken less than 50 months after liver transplant. The receptors were sampled from a human patient who received a liver transplant. Some T cells may arise from the graft donor. Both conserved end residues are trimmed from each CDR3. Fields, in order: clone size, J gene, V gene, CDR3 protein. Size is stated for part of the rows, as once, few or many counts, or as a class when the clone is expanded.

abundance: .; j_gene: TRBJ2-1; v_gene: TRBV7-2; CDR3aa: ASSLWSGSYNEQF
abundance: .; j_gene: TRBJ1-2; v_gene: TRBV5-1; CDR3aa: ASSPVPGQGQRNYGYT
abundance: .; j_gene: TRBJ1-1; v_gene: TRBV7-3; CDR3aa: ASSLRGLPFRMNTEAF
abundance: .; j_gene: TRBJ1-1; v_gene: TRBV5-4; CDR3aa: ASSLYRQGIRAEAF
abundance: once; j_gene: TRBJ1-1; v_gene: TRBV6-5; CDR3aa: ASSYGGGGTEAF
abundance: .; j_gene: TRBJ2-1; v_gene: TRBV4-3; CDR3aa: ASSQVNSETGNEQF
abundance: .; j_gene: TRBJ2-1; v_gene: TRBV9; CDR3aa: ASSVDGSYNEQF
abundance: .; j_gene: TRBJ2-5; v_gene: TRBV4-1; CDR3aa: ASSQAAGTTQETQY
abundance: many; j_gene: TRBJ2-1; v_gene: TRBV6-1; CDR3aa: ASSYPDEQF
abundance: .; j_gene: TRBJ2-2; v_gene: TRBV19; CDR3aa: ASSIFPAGGNTGELF
abundance: .; j_gene: TRBJ2-1; v_gene: TRBV29-1; CDR3aa: SVAQGDEQF
abundance: .; j_gene: TRBJ2-3; v_gene: TRBV14; CDR3aa: ASSQDGNTQY
abundance: .; j_gene: TRBJ2-1; v_gene: TRBV7-9; CDR3aa: ASSPSPEQF
abundance: .; j_gene: TRBJ1-5; v_gene: TRBV4-1; CDR3aa: ASSWDLGSNQPQH
abundance: once; j_gene: TRBJ2-5; v_gene: TRBV27; CDR3aa: ASSLIGGAFGETQY
abundance: .; j_gene: TRBJ2-5; v_gene: TRBV29-1; CDR3aa: SAWSVGRQETQY
abundance: .; j_gene: TRBJ2-5; v_gene: TRBV7-9; CDR3aa: ASSLGGLETQY
abundance: few; j_gene: TRBJ2-7; v_gene: TRBV7-2; CDR3aa: ASSLGASGLPASHEQY
abundance: .; j_gene: TRBJ1-2; v_gene: TRBV27; CDR3aa: ASSFGKGVGYT
abundance: .; j_gene: TRBJ2-4; v_gene: TRBV27; CDR3aa: ASSPGTGLAKNIQY
abundance: .; j_gene: TRBJ2-7; v_gene: TRBV7-9; CDR3aa: ASSPGGLREQY
abundance: .; j_gene: TRBJ2-4; v_gene: TRBV9; CDR3aa: ASSVDSGGGNIQY
abundance: .; j_gene: TRBJ2-7; v_gene: TRBV5-1; CDR3aa: ASGTGPYEQY
abundance: .; j_gene: TRBJ2-7; v_gene: TRBV6-5; CDR3aa: ASSPGQGSYEQY
abundance: .; j_gene: TRBJ1-5; v_gene: TRBV21-1; CDR3aa: ASSKAGQRYSNQPQH
abundance: .; j_gene: TRBJ2-5; v_gene: TRBV7-9; CDR3aa: ASSTRQGRETQY
abundance: .; j_gene: TRBJ2-2; v_gene: TRBV7-3; CDR3aa: ASSLTTGELF
abundance: .; j_gene: TRBJ1-1; v_gene: TRBV27; CDR3aa: ASSAYPGAGDTEAF
abundance: .; j_gene: TRBJ1-3; v_gene: TRBV6-6; CDR3aa: ASSYPRGGARNTIY
abundance: .; j_gene: TRBJ2-7; v_gene: TRBV5-1; CDR3aa: ASSLAKLVFNEQY
abundance: .; j_gene: TRBJ1-5; v_gene: TRBV5-6; CDR3aa: ASSLQGSGQPQH
abundance: .; j_gene: TRBJ1-5; v_gene: TRBV10-2; CDR3aa: ASSVEGSNQPQH
abundance: .; j_gene: TRBJ2-7; v_gene: TRBV27; CDR3aa: ASSWSRGPLTYEQY
abundance: .; j_gene: TRBJ2-7; v_gene: TRBV27; CDR3aa: ASTKGETGGKN
abundance: .; j_gene: TRBJ1-1; v_gene: TRBV7-9; CDR3aa: ASSFFLGNTEAF